This passage covers 5 T cell receptor beta chains from one sample sequenced in a study of human T cells and chemical hapten exposure. TCRdb re-analysed the RACE reads in MiXCR, keeping a single row per CDR3 protein. The data hold about 84,000 distinct CDR3 sequences, with about 10% observed a single time. The sample's time point: patch test 2, 6 weeks after DPC sensitization. Treatment reported: therapeutic diphenylcyclopropenone sensitization with weekly scalp DPC. The sequenced sample was whole blood, obtained in connection with sensitization to the hapten diphenylcyclopropenone (DPC). The receptors were sampled from a woman in her forties or fifties with alopecia areata. Some clones in this sample may be carry-over from other donors' samples.

This clonotype was counted once. The chain employs TRBV5-1 and TRBJ1-2, with unresolved D. The germline gives CDR1 SGHRS, CDR2 YFSETQ. CDR3 size: 14 residues. V was pared by 3 bases and J by 0 bases, with 9 bases between. DNA for the CDR3: TGCGCCAGCAGCTGGGAAGGGTCTAACTATGGCTACACCTTC. Translated, it gives CASSWEGSNYGYTF.

The chain employs TRBV28 and TRBJ2-7; TRBD1 agrees at 10 bases. The junction had 2 bases not matched to a gene; V was cut back by 2 bases and J by 4 bases. The CDR3 is 14 amino acids. The germline V gene has CDR1 MDHEN and CDR2 SYDVKM. CDR3 sequence: CASSLRQGAYEQYF. The CDR3 coding sequence is TGTGCCAGCAGTTTACGACAGGGGGCTTACGAGCAGTACTTC.

The chain links TRBV6-6 to TRBJ2-1; 8 bases agree with TRBD1. Per germline, CDR1 MNHNY and CDR2 SVGAGI (reference sequence). The ends lost 4 bases at V and 7 bases at J; junction bases unmatched: 9. The CDR3 is made up of 15 amino acids. This chain's CDR3 is CASSWSRGRDNEQFF. In DNA form, the CDR3 reads TGTGCCAGCAGTTGGTCCAGGGGGCGCGATAATGAGCAGTTCTTC.

There are many counts of this clonotype. V usage is TRBV7-2 and J usage is TRBJ2-7; 8 bases agree with TRBD1. The CDR3 runs 14 residues. Trimming cost V 5 bases and J 7 bases; bases outside gene matches: 10. From germline, CDR1 is SGHTA and CDR2 FQGNSA. The CDR3, as DNA: TGTGCCAGCAGCCGGCAGGGGGCAAGGGGTGAGCAGTACTTC. Protein: CASSRQGARGEQYF.

This clonotype has ten or more counts. This sequence joins TRBV30 and TRBJ2-3, with D perhaps assigned TRBD1 or TRBD2 (5 bases each). This CDR3 is built from 15 residues. Trimming took off 5 bases at V and 3 bases at J, with 18 bases between the two ends. Germline CDR1 is GTSNPN and CDR2 is SVGIG (reference sequence). CDR3 in DNA: TGTGCCTGGGGTCGGGGCAGGGAAGGTACAGATACGCAGTATTTT. Translated, it gives CAWGRGREGTDTQYF.